This record looks at one TCR beta chain sequence and its context. What it recognizes is unknown. Time point meaning: cycle 4 day 1 (C4D1), after 6 weeks of nivolumab. Each patient relapsed following autologous stem cell transplantation, and prior brentuximab vedotin exposure differed. Magnetic negative selection, applied to thawed PBMCs, was used to isolate the CD8+ T cells. This specimen belongs to a study of PD-1 blockade in classical Hodgkin lymphoma. Overall study results and limits: The study found that TCR diversity rose significantly by C4D1 in CD4+ but not CD8+ cells. Patients newly diagnosed and complete responders had comparable baseline diversity. Before treatment, TCR diversity in newly diagnosed patients was reportedly lower than in healthy donors.

Germline assignment: CDR1 SGDLS and CDR2 YYNGEE. This CDR3 comprises 11 residues. V gave up 3 bases and J gave up 9 bases, with 10 bases separating them. The repertoire was sequenced with immunoSEQ multiplex PCR; TCRdb's copy has only in-frame clones and lacks some. The table has about 21,000 clones, 88% seen once. The sequence was obtained from a human donor with classical Hodgkin lymphoma. This chain uses TRBV9 with TRBJ2-7; either TRBD1 or TRBD2 may fit D (5 bases each). The sequenced sample was CD8+ T cells from blood, obtained before the fourth cycle of nivolumab. The CDR3 DNA reads TGTGCCAGCAGCGCAACGGGACGGCAGTACTTC. Its protein is CASSATGRQYF.